One sample yielded the 30 T cell receptor beta chains listed below, sequenced in a study of blood T cell repertoires in COVID-19. The assay was immunoSEQ multiplex PCR, and TCRdb's table has in-frame clones only and misses some. The table lists 250,000 to 350,000 clones, approximately 90% of them singletons, with 2.2% in the top ten. The material sequenced was peripheral blood. These receptors came from a woman under 40 with COVID-19, enrolled during active disease.

The chain recombines TRBV14 with TRBJ2-1; 8 nucleotides align to TRBD2. After removal of 1 base from V and 4 bases from J, the junction contained 3 bases not matched to a gene. Germline V gives CDR1 SGHDN, CDR2 FVKESK. The CDR3 is 15 residues long. Here the CDR3 reads CASSQAPSGYNEQFF. The CDR3 region has the DNA TGTGCCAGCAGCCAAGCCCCTAGCGGGTACAATGAGCAGTTCTTC.

The chain couples TRBV2 to TRBJ2-1; 9 bases align to TRBD2. Germline CDR1 reads SNHLY; CDR2 reads FYNNEI. CDR3 length: 15 residues. The V and J ends lost 7 bases and 10 bases, in that order; junction bases with no gene match: 14. The CDR3 DNA sequence: TGTGCCAGCACCCTAACCGGGACTAGCAGGAGCGAGCAGTTCTTC. Its translation is CASTLTGTSRSEQFF.

This chain connects TRBV19 to TRBJ1-1, with 8 bases identical to TRBD1. CDR1 and CDR2 from the germline V gene are LNHDA and SQIVND (reference sequence). V gave up 5 bases and J gave up 1 base; unmatched junction bases: 6. This CDR3 spans 15 amino acids. The CDR3 loop is CASSPGQGPNTEAFF. CDR3 bases: TGTGCCAGTAGTCCAGGACAGGGACCGAACACTGAAGCTTTCTTT. Full variable domain (outside the CDR3, taken from reference TRBV19 and TRBJ1-1): DGGITQSPKYLFRKEGQNVTLSCEQNLNHDAMYWYRQDPGQGLRLIYYSQIVNDFQKGDIAEGYSVSREKKESFPLTVTSAQKNPTAFYLCASSPGQGPNTEAFFGQGTRLTVV.

This chain uses TRBV19 with TRBJ2-1, with a tentative D call TRBD2 (6 bases). The CDR3 consists of 15 residues. The germline gives CDR1 LNHDA, CDR2 SQIVND (reference sequence). Between the trimmed V and J ends, which lost 5 bases and 6 bases, there was a span of 17 bases. The CDR3: CASSPGTSRGNEQFF. The CDR3 DNA reads TGTGCCAGTAGTCCCGGAACATCGCGGGGCAATGAGCAGTTCTTC.

The gene calls are TRBV5-6 and TRBJ1-1, with 7 bases matching TRBD1. Trimming removed 0 bases from V and 8 bases from J; junction bases left unmatched: 4. Germline values: CDR1 SGHDT, CDR2 YYEEEE. CDR3 length equals 13 residues. For the CDR3, the DNA is TGTGCCAGCAGCTTGGGGGACAGAATAGAAGCTTTCTTT. This sequence encodes CASSLGDRIEAFF.

The V call is TRBV6-2 or TRBV6-3, the J call TRBJ2-7; maybe TRBD1 (6 bases). Deletions cut 2 bases from V and 6 bases from J, with 14 bases between. The CDR3 loop spans 14 amino acids. The germline gives CDR1 MNHEY, CDR2 SVGEGT. For the CDR3, the DNA is TGTGCCAGCAGTTACGGGGGCGCGGTGGGCGAGCAGTACTTC. Translation gives CASSYGGAVGEQYF.

This chain links TRBV20-1 with TRBJ2-1; maybe TRBD1 (6 bases). V lost 3 bases and J 6 bases, leaving 9 bases between the germline ends. The CDR3 covers 12 residues. CDR1 is DFQATT, CDR2 SNEGSKA, per germline (reference sequence). The CDR3 protein is CSASSRGNEQFF. CDR3 DNA: TGCAGTGCTAGTTCCAGGGGCAATGAGCAGTTCTTC.

The rearrangement uses TRBV5-4 and TRBJ1-1; 7 bases align to TRBD1. With 5 bases clipped from V and 0 bases from J, the junction kept 4 bases outside the gene matches. This CDR3 has 14 amino acids. The germline V gene has CDR1 SGHNT and CDR2 YYREEE (reference sequence). This CDR3 reads CASRRDSMNTEAFF. The CDR3 DNA follows: TGTGCCAGCAGAAGGGACAGCATGAACACTGAAGCTTTCTTT.

Turning to this clone: Other DNA sequences in the sample encode the same CDR3. This chain links TRBV5-4 with TRBJ1-3; D uncertain. Per the germline V gene, CDR1 is SGHNT and CDR2 is YYREEE (reference sequence). With 0 bases removed from V and 0 bases from J, the gap between germline ends came to 4 bases. The CDR3 covers 14 residues. The CDR3 nucleotides read TGTGCCAGCAGCTTGGAACTCTCTGGAAACACCATATATTTT. Encoded protein: CASSLELSGNTIYF.

The rearrangement links TRBV5-5 to TRBJ1-1; D is unresolved. This CDR3 spans 15 amino acids. The ends were cut back, 0 bases at V and 4 bases at J, with 13 bases in the middle. CDR1 is SGHKS and CDR2 is YYEKEE in the germline V gene (reference sequence). The CDR3 DNA reads TGTGCCAGCAGCTTGGAATGGAGGGAGGGCACTGAAGCTTTCTTT. Its protein is CASSLEWREGTEAFF.

The rearrangement links TRBV4-2 to TRBJ1-3, with D perhaps TRBD1 (6 bases). V was cut by 0 bases and J by 2 bases, with 11 bases left in between. The germline CDR1 and CDR2 sequences are LGHNA and YNFKEQ. This CDR3 comprises 16 residues. The CDR3 DNA sequence: TGTGCCAGCAGCCAAGAGCGGGGGGCGGCTGGAAACACCATATATTTT. Protein product: CASSQERGAAGNTIYF.

This chain links TRBV27 with TRBJ1-2; 10 bases are shared with TRBD1. From germline, CDR1 is MNHEY and CDR2 SMNVEV (reference sequence). V lost 6 bases and J lost 1; bases outside the gene matches: 2. CDR3 length equals 14 residues. The CDR3 nucleotides are TGTGCCAGCAGGGGACAGGGGTTTAACTATGGCTACACCTTC. Protein sequence: CASRGQGFNYGYTF.

This chain connects TRBV28 to TRBJ1-1; 9 nucleotides align to TRBD1. Germline CDR1 is MDHEN and CDR2 is SYDVKM. The ends lost 4 bases at V and 3 bases at J; junction bases unmatched: 6. The CDR3 extends over 15 amino acids. The CDR3 DNA is TGTGCCAGCAGTTGGCCGGGACAGGGCTACACTGAAGCTTTCTTT. This sequence encodes CASSWPGQGYTEAFF.

The V and J genes are TRBV27 and TRBJ2-1; D might be TRBD2 (6 bases). CDR1 and CDR2 (germline): MNHEY, SMNVEV (reference sequence). CDR3 length equals 16 residues. Trimming took 3 bases from V and 2 from J, leaving 14 bases between them. CDR3 nucleotide sequence: TGTGCCAGCAGTTTTCAACCCCCGGGAGCCTACAATGAGCAGTTCTTC. Translation gives CASSFQPPGAYNEQFF.

CDR3 coding DNA: TGTGCCAGCAGCCCCGCCGGGACAGTTTATGGCTACACCTTC. Protein product: CASSPAGTVYGYTF. This chain links TRBV6-5 with TRBJ1-2; 7 nucleotides match TRBD1. The length of the CDR3 is 14 residues. With 6 bases clipped from V and 5 bases from J, the junction kept 9 bases outside the gene matches. Germline assignment: CDR1 MNHEY and CDR2 SVGAGI.

The V and J genes are TRBV30 and TRBJ2-3; D may be TRBD2 (6 bases). The CDR3 consists of 13 residues. V was shortened by 3 bases and J by 5 bases, with 12 bases between the two germline ends. Germline V gives CDR1 GTSNPN, CDR2 SVGIG (reference sequence). CDR3 sequence: CAWRAGGEDTQYF. The DNA for the CDR3 is TGTGCCTGGAGGGCCGGAGGGGAAGATACGCAGTATTTT. Together with reference TRBV30 and TRBJ2-3, the CDR3 gives the full variable domain: SQTIHQWPATLVQPVGSPLSLECTVEGTSNPNLYWYRQAAGRGLQLLFYSVGIGQISSEVPQNLSASRPQDRQFILSSKKLLLSDSGFYLCAWRAGGEDTQYFGPGTRLTVL.

This clone has a single count. The J gene is TRBJ2-1, the V gene TRBV19; TRBD2 aligns across 13 bases. Unmatched junction bases numbered 6, after V lost 5 bases and J lost 5 bases. The CDR3 covers 16 residues. CDR1 and CDR2 from the germline V gene are LNHDA and SQIVND (reference sequence). For the CDR3, the DNA is TGTGCCAGTAGTTGGACTAGCGGGAGTGCGAACAATGAGCAGTTCTTC. Translating it yields CASSWTSGSANNEQFF.

J is TRBJ1-6 and V is TRBV2; 9 nucleotides align to TRBD1. The CDR3 has 16 residues. Germline values: CDR1 SNHLY, CDR2 FYNNEI. With V trimmed by 2 bases and J by 7 bases, 6 bases remained unmatched. CDR3: CASSELSGTGNSPLHF. The CDR3, as DNA: TGTGCCAGCAGTGAACTTTCTGGGACAGGGAATTCACCCCTCCACTTT. Together with reference TRBV2 and TRBJ1-6, the CDR3 gives the full variable domain: EPEVTQTPSHQVTQMGQEVILRCVPISNHLYFYWYRQILGQKVEFLVSFYNNEISEKSEIFDDQFSVERPDGSNFTLKIRSTKLEDSAMYFCASSELSGTGNSPLHFGNGTRLTVT.

In its sample, this clone was seen once. The chain carries TRBV7-9 and TRBJ2-1, with a possible D match to TRBD2 (5 bases). The CDR3 is 13 residues long. Germline V gives CDR1 SEHNR, CDR2 FQNEAQ (reference sequence). V was pared by 5 bases and J by 6 bases, with 11 bases between. This CDR3 reads CASSPDYPNEQFF. The CDR3 DNA reads as TGTGCCAGCAGCCCAGACTACCCCAATGAGCAGTTCTTC.

The chain couples TRBV30 to TRBJ2-7; a possible D gene is TRBD1 (6 bases). The V end lost 3 bases, the J end lost 6 bases, and 15 bases lay between the germline ends. Germline V gene lookup returns CDR1 GTSNPN and CDR2 SVGIG (reference sequence). The CDR3 spans 13 residues. The CDR3 DNA follows: TGTGCCTGGAGCCGGACAGCCCCTTCCGAGCAGTACTTC. It encodes CAWSRTAPSEQYF.

This sequence joins TRBV19 and TRBJ1-5; 7 bases are shared with TRBD1. The V and J ends lost 5 bases and 5 bases, in that order; junction bases with no gene match: 12. Germline V CDR1 and CDR2: LNHDA, SQIVND (reference sequence). This CDR3 contains 16 residues. The CDR3 is CASSSISGQLDQPQHF. The CDR3 nucleotides read TGTGCCAGTAGTTCTATTTCGGGACAGTTAGATCAGCCCCAGCATTTT.

This chain uses TRBV6-5 with TRBJ2-7; TRBD1 agrees at 7 bases. Per the germline V gene, CDR1 is MNHEY and CDR2 is SVGAGI. Unmatched junction bases numbered 6, after V lost 7 bases and J lost 3 bases. CDR3 length: 13 amino acids. CDR3 bases: TGTGCCAGCACACTAGACAGGGACTACGAGCAGTACTTC. Protein: CASTLDRDYEQYF.

The chain employs TRBV5-5 and TRBJ2-7; D gene unclear. This CDR3 is built from 13 residues. V dropped 0 bases and J dropped 3 bases, with 7 bases sitting between them. Germline CDR1 is SGHKS and CDR2 is YYEKEE (reference sequence). CDR3 nucleotides: TGTGCCAGCAGCTTGGTTCAAATCTACGAGCAGTACTTC. Its translation is CASSLVQIYEQYF.

CDR3 in amino acids: CASSSPGQPLEKLFF. CDR3 DNA: TGTGCCAGCAGTTCCCCGGGACAGCCTCTTGAAAAACTGTTTTTT. V gene TRBV6-5 combines with J gene TRBJ1-4; TRBD1 matches 7 bases. The CDR3 loop spans 15 amino acids. Germline V gene data show CDR1 as MNHEY and CDR2 as SVGAGI. With V trimmed by 4 bases and J by 7 bases, 9 bases remained unmatched.

The genes are TRBV9 and TRBJ1-5; 7 nucleotides align to TRBD1. CDR1 SGDLS and CDR2 YYNGEE come from the germline V gene. V gave up 0 bases and J gave up 4 bases; unmatched junction bases: 7. The CDR3 extends over 16 amino acids. CDR3 DNA: TGTGCCAGCAGCGTAGCCCGGGACAGTCAAAATCAGCCCCAGCATTTT. Translation gives CASSVARDSQNQPQHF.

CDR3 bases: TGTGCCAGCAGCTCCCCCCGACCGGAGGGGTCAGATACGCAGTATTTT. Its protein product is CASSSPRPEGSDTQYF. This sequence joins TRBV3-1 (or the pseudogene TRBV3-2) and TRBJ2-3; D may be TRBD2 (6 bases). The ends were cut back, 5 bases at V and 4 bases at J, with 19 bases in the middle. Germline-derived CDR1 and CDR2 are LGHDT and YNNKEL (reference sequence). This CDR3 has 16 amino acids.

This clone occurred a few times. The V and J genes are TRBV12-3 or TRBV12-4 and TRBJ1-1; no clear D gene. Trimming took 1 base from V and 1 from J, leaving 4 bases between them. This CDR3 spans 13 amino acids. The CDR3 coding sequence is TGTGCCAGCAGTTTAGTACAGAACACTGAAGCTTTCTTT. Translated: CASSLVQNTEAFF.

V gene TRBV27 combines with J gene TRBJ1-4; TRBD1 aligns across 8 bases. Germline CDR1 MNHEY, CDR2 SMNVEV (reference sequence). The V and J ends lost 8 bases and 8 bases, in that order; junction bases with no gene match: 7. The CDR3 covers 13 residues. Here the CDR3 reads CASGRTGNEKLFF. The CDR3 nucleotides are TGTGCCAGCGGGAGGACAGGGAACGAAAAACTGTTTTTT.

The gene calls are TRBV5-1 and TRBJ1-1, with a tentative D call TRBD1 (5 bases). The CDR3 runs to 15 residues. Trimming left V 4 bases short and J 1 base short, with 14 bases between. Germline V CDR1 and CDR2: SGHRS, YFSETQ. This chain's CDR3 is CASSTTGVPNTEAFF. The DNA of the CDR3 is TGCGCCAGCAGCACTACAGGAGTCCCGAACACTGAAGCTTTCTTT.

The chain joins TRBV2 to TRBJ2-5; a weak D match, TRBD2 (6 bases). CDR1 SNHLY and CDR2 FYNNEI come from the germline V gene. Trimming stripped 9 bases from V and 2 bases from J, with 10 bases between. The CDR3 is 12 residues long. The CDR3 is CASQDYQETQYF. CDR3 nucleotides: TGTGCCAGTCAGGACTATCAAGAGACCCAGTACTTC. Drawing the rest from reference TRBV2 and TRBJ2-5, the complete variable domain is EPEVTQTPSHQVTQMGQEVILRCVPISNHLYFYWYRQILGQKVEFLVSFYNNEISEKSEIFDDQFSVERPDGSNFTLKIRSTKLEDSAMYFCASQDYQETQYFGPGTRLLVL.